These 25 T cell receptor beta chains were all obtained from the same sample, sequenced in a study of T cell responses to AZD1222 COVID-19 vaccine. Repertoires were generated with immunoSEQ multiplex PCR, while TCRdb's copy carries only in-frame clones and drops some. The sample gives more than 150,000 clones, more than 75% of which show up once; 0.75% to 1% is in the top ten. Sequences were derived from peripheral blood, sampled on day 0 of AZD1222 vaccination. The receptor set was obtained from an adult in good health.

The V call is TRBV18, the J call TRBJ2-4; TRBD1 agrees at 8 bases. Germline assignment: CDR1 KGHSH and CDR2 LQKENI. The CDR3 consists of 16 residues. The ends lost 3 bases at V and 8 bases at J; junction bases unmatched: 12. CDR3 residues: CASSPGNQGARYIQYF. CDR3 bases: TGTGCCAGCTCACCCGGTAACCAGGGGGCGCGTTACATTCAGTACTTC.

The chain combines TRBV7-2 with TRBJ2-3; 7 nucleotides align to TRBD2. Trimming took 4 bases from V and 3 from J; bases not matched to a gene: 19. The germline CDR1 and CDR2 sequences are SGHTA and FQGNSA. The length of the CDR3 is 19 residues. CDR3 nucleotide sequence: TGTGCCAGCAGCTCCTTTTGGGGTACTAGAGGGGAGGGTACAGATACGCAGTATTTT. It is translated as CASSSFWGTRGEGTDTQYF.

This chain uses TRBV7-8 with TRBJ1-6; D is perhaps TRBD1 (6 bases). CDR1 is SGHVS and CDR2 is FQNEAQ in the germline V gene. The V gene lost 1 base and the J gene lost 4 bases, with 11 bases spanning the gap. The CDR3 has 16 residues. The CDR3 DNA follows: TGTGCCAGCAGCTTAGAGGACAGCCGGTATAATTCACCCCTCCACTTT. The encoded protein is CASSLEDSRYNSPLHF. The full variable domain, completed using reference TRBV7-8 and TRBJ1-6, is GAGVSQSPRYKVAKRGQDVALRCDPISGHVSLFWYQQALGQGPEFLTYFQNEAQLDKSGLPSDRFFAERPEGSVSTLKIQRTQQEDSAVYLCASSLEDSRYNSPLHFGNGTRLTVT.

The chain is built from TRBV6-2 or TRBV6-3 and TRBJ2-5; the D gene is possibly TRBD1 (6 bases). The CDR3 has 17 residues. In germline, CDR1 is MNHEY, CDR2 SVGEGT. V dropped 6 bases and J dropped 2 bases, with 22 bases sitting between them. The DNA for the CDR3 is TGTGCCAGCAGCCTGTATGGTATTCGGACAGCTCAAGAGACCCAGTACTTC. Translation: CASSLYGIRTAQETQYF.

V usage is TRBV4-1 and J usage is TRBJ1-2; D remains unclear. CDR1 MGHRA and CDR2 YSYEKL come from the germline V gene. Trimming shortened V by 0 bases and J by 2 bases, and 10 bases separated the two germline ends. The CDR3 length is 15 residues. CDR3 sequence reads: CASSQEQADNYGYTF. CDR3 sequence (DNA): TGCGCCAGCAGCCAAGAGCAGGCTGACAACTATGGCTACACCTTC.

This clone appeared a few times. V and J are TRBV19 and TRBJ1-4; 10 nucleotides line up with TRBD1. The V gene's germline CDR1 is LNHDA and CDR2 SQIVND (reference sequence). The CDR3 loop spans 17 amino acids. Trimming removed 1 base from V and 5 bases from J; junction bases left unmatched: 7. The CDR3 sequence is CASSIVPRTGGNEKLFF. CDR3 in DNA: TGTGCCAGTAGTATAGTCCCTAGGACAGGGGGAAATGAAAAACTGTTTTTT.

This rearrangement joins TRBV28 to TRBJ1-1, with D unclear. V was pared by 8 bases and J by 0 bases, with 13 bases between. Germline CDR1 MDHEN, CDR2 SYDVKM. The CDR3 length is 14 residues. This chain's CDR3 is CASETGPMNTEAFF. The CDR3 nucleotides read TGTGCCAGCGAAACCGGACCGATGAACACTGAAGCTTTCTTT.

The chain employs TRBV11-2 and TRBJ1-1; a weak D match, TRBD1 (6 bases). The V and J ends lost 5 bases and 0 bases respectively, with 16 bases between them. Germline CDR1 is SGHAT and CDR2 is FQNNGV. The CDR3 has 16 amino acids. The chain's CDR3 is CASSLEGGAMNTEAFF. Here the CDR3 DNA reads TGTGCCAGCAGCCTCGAGGGGGGGGCCATGAACACTGAAGCTTTCTTT.

This sequence joins TRBV2 and TRBJ2-7; D may correspond to TRBD1 or TRBD2 (6 bases each). The CDR3 contains 15 residues. V was clipped by 11 bases and J by 4 bases, with 24 bases between them. Germline V gene sequence: CDR1 SNHLY, CDR2 FYNNEI. The CDR3 nucleotides are TGTGCCTCCCGGCGAACCGGGCAGGGGAGGTACGAGCAGTACTTC. Protein sequence: CASRRTGQGRYEQYF.

V usage is TRBV6-4 and J usage is TRBJ2-6; D is unclear. This CDR3 has 13 amino acids. Germline V gives CDR1 MRHNA, CDR2 SNTAGT. Trimming shortened V by 7 bases and J by 1 base, and 5 bases separated the two germline ends. DNA of the CDR3: TGTGCCAGCAAAGCTTCTGGGGCCAACGTCCTGACTTTC. As protein: CASKASGANVLTF.

The rearrangement joins TRBV10-3 to TRBJ2-7, with TRBD1 matching over 7 bases. CDR1 is ENHRY and CDR2 is SYGVKD in the germline V gene. Trimming cost V 11 bases and J 3 bases; bases outside gene matches: 7. This CDR3 is built from 12 residues. The CDR3 nucleotides are TGTGCCGCCCGACAGGGTGACTACGAGCAGTACTTC. It translates to CAARQGDYEQYF.

This clone was recorded only once. The chain couples TRBV7-8 to TRBJ1-1; unclear D gene. CDR1 is SGHVS and CDR2 is FQNEAQ in the germline V gene. The CDR3 spans 13 residues. The germline V and J ends were trimmed by 5 bases and 0 bases, with 7 bases remaining between them. In nucleotides, the CDR3 is TGTGCCAGCAGCCCCAGATTGAACACTGAAGCTTTCTTT. Translation: CASSPRLNTEAFF.

The gene calls are TRBV9 and TRBJ2-3; unclear D gene. V was trimmed by 0 bases and J by 0 bases, leaving 8 bases between them. This CDR3 is built from 15 residues. Germline V lookup: CDR1 SGDLS, CDR2 YYNGEE. The CDR3 DNA reads TGTGCCAGCAGCGTAGGCTCTAGTAGCACAGATACGCAGTATTTT. Its protein is CASSVGSSSTDTQYF.

This chain links TRBV27 with TRBJ1-1; D unresolved. Germline lookup yields CDR1 MNHEY and CDR2 SMNVEV (reference sequence). Deletions cut 5 bases from V and 6 bases from J, with 13 bases between. This CDR3 is 13 amino acids long. The CDR3 sequence is CASSATGSAEAFF. The CDR3 coding sequence is TGTGCCAGCAGTGCGACCGGTAGCGCTGAAGCTTTCTTT.

The chain joins TRBV9 to TRBJ1-2, with 8 positions matching TRBD1. The CDR3 spans 16 residues. After removal of 3 bases from V and 7 bases from J, the junction contained 14 bases not matched to a gene. The germline V gene encodes CDR1 SGDLS and CDR2 YYNGEE. In nucleotides, the CDR3 is TGTGCCAGCAGCGCCTCCCGAAACAGGGGGTTGGGTGGCTACACCTTC. Translating gives CASSASRNRGLGGYTF.

This clone was seen a single time. The chain is built from TRBV15 and TRBJ2-3; 10 nucleotides align to TRBD2. This CDR3 is built from 17 residues. Germline loops: CDR1 LNHNV, CDR2 YYDKDF (reference sequence). The ends lost 6 bases at V and 2 bases at J; junction bases unmatched: 11. This chain's CDR3 is CATREGGLADFTDTQYF. As DNA, the CDR3 is TGTGCCACCAGGGAGGGCGGACTAGCGGATTTCACAGATACGCAGTATTTT.

In its sample, this clone was seen once. The genes are TRBV4-1 and TRBJ1-2; D uncertain. Between the trimmed V and J ends, which lost 0 bases and 2 bases, there was a span of 7 bases. From germline, CDR1 is MGHRA and CDR2 YSYEKL. The CDR3 runs to 14 residues. The CDR3 DNA sequence: TGCGCCAGCAGCCAAGAGGGAGGGAACTATGGCTACACCTTC. This encodes CASSQEGGNYGYTF.

V is TRBV5-1 and J is TRBJ2-7; no clear D. The V gene's germline CDR1 is SGHRS and CDR2 YFSETQ. The CDR3 covers 13 residues. Trimming removed 0 bases at V and 6 bases at J, with 10 bases between. The CDR3 spells CASSLASWSEQYF. DNA for the CDR3: TGCGCCAGCAGCTTGGCAAGCTGGTCCGAGCAGTACTTC.

The V gene is TRBV10-2, the J gene TRBJ2-3; possible D gene TRBD2, 6 bases. V dropped 6 bases and J dropped 5 bases, with 18 bases sitting between them. This CDR3 spans 15 amino acids. Germline V CDR1 and CDR2: WSHSY, SAAADI. CDR3 residues: CASRPLTRMGDTQYF. DNA for the CDR3: TGCGCCAGCAGGCCTTTGACTAGGATGGGAGATACGCAGTATTTT.

This clone is a singleton in its sample. The chain combines TRBV2 with TRBJ1-3, with D hard to call. The germline V gene has CDR1 SNHLY and CDR2 FYNNEI. The CDR3 covers 12 residues. V lost 5 bases and J 4 bases, leaving 6 bases between the germline ends. The CDR3 loop is CASSPRGNTIYF. The CDR3 bases are TGTGCCAGCAGTCCCAGGGGAAACACCATATATTTT.

This chain connects TRBV28 to TRBJ1-2; D remains unclear. Per germline, CDR1 MDHEN and CDR2 SYDVKM. V was clipped by 2 bases and J by 1 base, with 8 bases between them. The CDR3 has 14 amino acids. In nucleotides, the CDR3 is TGTGCCAGCAGTTTAATGGGGAGTAACTATGGCTACACCTTC. Translation gives CASSLMGSNYGYTF.

This clone has just a few counts. This chain uses TRBV5-8 with TRBJ2-7, with 10 bases identical to TRBD2. Trimming cost V 6 bases and J 5 bases; bases outside gene matches: 14. The germline V gene encodes CDR1 SGHTS and CDR2 YDEGEE. CDR3 size: 16 residues. CDR3 nucleotide sequence: TGTGCCAGCACCCCTTGGGGCTCTAGCGGGAGAAACGAGCAGTACTTC. Amino acids: CASTPWGSSGRNEQYF. The whole variable domain, remainder taken from reference TRBV5-8 and TRBJ2-7, is EAGVTQSPTHLIKTRGQQATLRCSPISGHTSVYWYQQALGLGLQFLLWYDEGEERNRGNFPPRFSGRQFPNYSSELNVNALELEDSALYLCASTPWGSSGRNEQYFGPGTRLTVT.

The rearrangement uses TRBV7-9 and TRBJ1-1; D may be TRBD1 (6 bases). V lost 0 bases and J 1 base, leaving 9 bases between the germline ends. This CDR3 comprises 15 residues. Germline CDR1 reads SEHNR; CDR2 reads FQNEAQ (reference sequence). The CDR3 spells CASSLALGANTEAFF. The CDR3 nucleotides are TGTGCCAGCAGCTTAGCTTTGGGGGCGAACACTGAAGCTTTCTTT.

The rearrangement uses TRBV13 and TRBJ2-3; D is perhaps TRBD2 (6 bases). The V gene's germline CDR1 is PRHDT and CDR2 FYEKMQ (reference sequence). Trimming removed 5 bases from V and 4 bases from J, with 16 bases in between. This CDR3 spans 15 amino acids. CDR3 sequence (DNA): TGTGCCAGCAGCCTACGGGAGTTTGCCTCAGATACGCAGTATTTT. This sequence encodes CASSLREFASDTQYF.

The chain combines TRBV4-1 with TRBJ2-7; 9 nucleotides line up with TRBD1. V lost 4 bases and J lost 3; bases outside the gene matches: 10. The CDR3 consists of 16 residues. Germline assignment: CDR1 MGHRA and CDR2 YSYEKL. The CDR3 protein is CASSPQTGTGFYEQYF. CDR3 DNA sequence: TGCGCCAGCAGCCCACAAACCGGGACAGGGTTCTACGAGCAGTACTTC.